These 13 T cell receptor beta chains share one sample of origin, sequenced in a study of blood T cell repertoires in COVID-19. Here immunoSEQ multiplex PCR was the method, and the copy in TCRdb shows in-frame clones only, minus some. The profile shows hundreds of thousands of clones, 83% of them singletons. The sample consisted of PBMCs or T cells enriched from blood (not recorded which). The receptors were gathered from a woman aged 45-60 years who had been exposed to COVID-19.

The rearrangement uses TRBV10-2 and TRBJ2-7; TRBD1 aligns across 8 bases. The CDR3 covers 13 residues. The germline CDR1 and CDR2 sequences are WSHSY and SAAADI. The V gene end was trimmed by 7 bases and the J gene end by 3 bases; junction bases not matched to a gene: 5. The CDR3 loop is CASIRTGSYEQYF. The CDR3 bases are TGCGCCAGCATAAGGACAGGGAGCTACGAGCAGTACTTC.

This chain links TRBV13 with TRBJ2-5; D is possibly TRBD1 (6 bases). Germline V gives CDR1 PRHDT, CDR2 FYEKMQ (reference sequence). V lost 2 bases, J lost 2 bases, and 15 bases lay in between. The CDR3 is 16 residues long. CDR3 bases: TGTGCCAGCAGCTTATTGACCTTAGGGGGACAAGAGACCCAGTACTTC. Its translation: CASSLLTLGGQETQYF. Full variable domain (remainder filled in from reference TRBV13 and TRBJ2-5): AAGVIQSPRHLIKEKRETATLKCYPIPRHDTVYWYQQGPGQDPQFLISFYEKMQSDKGSIPDRFSAQQFSDYHSELNMSSLELGDSALYFCASSLLTLGGQETQYFGPGTRLLVL.

The chain couples TRBV3-1 (or the pseudogene TRBV3-2) to TRBJ1-5; D is unresolved. Germline loops: CDR1 LGHDT, CDR2 YNNKEL (reference sequence). The CDR3 sequence is 14 residues long. Trimming cost V 4 bases and J 4 bases, with 11 bases left between them. The CDR3 nucleotides are TGTGCCAGCAGCCCTCCAGGTCGAAATCAGCCCCAGCATTTT. Amino acid sequence: CASSPPGRNQPQHF.

This chain links TRBV5-6 with TRBJ2-2, with 9 bases identical to TRBD2. CDR1 SGHDT and CDR2 YYEEEE come from the germline V gene. The CDR3 has 16 amino acids. V trimming: 2 bases; J trimming: 4 bases; junction bases outside the gene matches: 6. CDR3 in DNA: TGTGCCAGCAGCTTAGCACTAGCGGGCCTCACCGGGGAGCTGTTTTTT. It translates to CASSLALAGLTGELFF. The complete variable domain, with remaining parts taken from reference TRBV5-6 and TRBJ2-2, reads DAGVTQSPTHLIKTRGQQVTLRCSPKSGHDTVSWYQQALGQGPQFIFQYYEEEERQRGNFPDRFSGHQFPNYSSELNVNALLLGDSALYLCASSLALAGLTGELFFGEGSRLTVL.

This sequence joins TRBV18 and TRBJ2-3; D gene ambiguous. V lost 5 bases and J lost 2, with 5 bases in between. Germline CDR1 reads KGHSH; CDR2 reads LQKENI. CDR3 size: 12 residues. Written as DNA, the CDR3 is TGTGCCAGCTCAGGCCCCACAGATACGCAGTATTTT. Protein product: CASSGPTDTQYF.

A single count supports this clone. This chain uses TRBV2 with TRBJ1-3; 11 positions agree with TRBD1. V lost 9 bases, J lost 1 base, and 2 bases stayed unmatched. The germline V gene encodes CDR1 SNHLY and CDR2 FYNNEI. The CDR3 covers 14 residues. The CDR3 region has the DNA TGTGCCAGAGGGACAGGGGGATCTGGAAACACCATATATTTT. This gives the protein CARGTGGSGNTIYF.

The V and J genes are TRBV7-2 and TRBJ2-7, with 8 bases matching TRBD2. CDR1 SGHTA and CDR2 FQGNSA come from the germline V gene. With 5 bases clipped from V and 0 bases from J, the junction kept 12 bases outside the gene matches. The CDR3 runs to 17 residues. CDR3 protein: CASSPNPSGGRSYEQYF. In DNA, the CDR3 is TGTGCCAGCAGCCCTAACCCGAGCGGGGGCCGCTCCTACGAGCAGTACTTC. Complete variable domain (other parts from reference TRBV7-2 and TRBJ2-7): GAGVSQSPSNKVTEKGKDVELRCDPISGHTALYWYRQSLGQGLEFLIYFQGNSAPDKSGLPSDRFSAERTGGSVSTLTIQRTQQEDSAVYLCASSPNPSGGRSYEQYFGPGTRLTVT.

The V call is TRBV4-1, the J call TRBJ2-7, with a possible D match to TRBD2 (7 bases). Germline CDR1 reads MGHRA; CDR2 reads YSYEKL. The V gene lost 0 bases and the J gene lost 3 bases, with 12 bases spanning the gap. The CDR3 extends over 15 amino acids. CDR3 bases: TGCGCCAGCAGCCAAGATCGCGGGGGCGGCTACGAGCAGTACTTC. Translating gives CASSQDRGGGYEQYF.

J is TRBJ2-2 and V is TRBV5-1; 8 bases align to TRBD1. Per the germline V gene, CDR1 is SGHRS and CDR2 is YFSETQ. The length of the CDR3 is 18 residues. The V segment lost 3 bases and the J segment 3 bases; nucleotides outside the gene matches: 13. Here the CDR3 DNA reads TGCGCCAGCAGCTCGTCCGTGCAGGGGGCATCGGACACCGGGGAGCTGTTTTTT. Amino acid sequence: CASSSSVQGASDTGELFF.

The V call is TRBV14, the J call TRBJ2-2; tentatively, D is TRBD1 (6 bases). The V gene's germline CDR1 is SGHDN and CDR2 FVKESK. V dropped 1 base and J dropped 6 bases, with 21 bases sitting between them. This CDR3 region has 18 residues. CDR3 nucleotide sequence: TGTGCCAGCAGCCAAGTGGGGGCGGCCACCGTGGCGGCCGGGGAGCTGTTTTTT. Translation: CASSQVGAATVAAGELFF. The complete variable domain, with remaining parts taken from reference TRBV14 and TRBJ2-2, reads EAGVTQFPSHSVIEKGQTVTLRCDPISGHDNLYWYRRVMGKEIKFLLHFVKESKQDESGMPNNRFLAERTGGTYSTLKVQPAELEDSGVYFCASSQVGAATVAAGELFFGEGSRLTVL.

The V gene is TRBV2, the J gene TRBJ2-7; 9 nucleotides agree with TRBD2. Per the germline V gene, CDR1 is SNHLY and CDR2 is FYNNEI. The CDR3 consists of 13 residues. V shed 4 bases and J 6 bases; nucleotides not matched to a gene: 4. The CDR3: CASSVGLAGEQYF. CDR3 coding DNA: TGTGCCAGCAGTGTGGGACTAGCAGGCGAGCAGTACTTC.

The rearrangement joins TRBV5-5 to TRBJ1-6; D is uncertain. Trimming removed 4 bases at V and 10 bases at J, with 15 bases between. The germline gives CDR1 SGHKS, CDR2 YYEKEE (reference sequence). The CDR3 runs 14 residues. CDR3: CASSPREAASPLHF. The CDR3 nucleotides read TGTGCCAGCAGCCCCCGGGAGGCTGCCTCACCCCTCCACTTT.

This clone was seen only once. The chain is built from TRBV19 and TRBJ1-1; 9 bases align to TRBD1. This CDR3 is built from 14 residues. Germline CDR1 reads LNHDA; CDR2 reads SQIVND (reference sequence). Germline trimming cut 6 bases from V and 8 bases from J; bases unmatched to any gene: 10. CDR3 in DNA: TGTGCCAGTAGGGGCCCGGGACAGGGACTAGAAGCTTTCTTT. Residues: CASRGPGQGLEAFF.